This T cell receptor beta chain was sequenced during a study of radiotherapy plus CTLA-4 blockade in lung cancer. Trimming took off 2 bases at V and 6 bases at J, with 17 bases between the two ends. CDR3 length: 15 amino acids. From germline, CDR1 is SGHTA and CDR2 FQGNSA. Sequencing was performed with immunoSEQ multiplex PCR; in TCRdb, only in-frame clones are kept and a portion is missing. The data show 25,000 to 35,000 clones, 70% to 80% seen once. The chain links TRBV7-2 to TRBJ2-7, with D tentatively TRBD2 (6 bases). This TCR derives from a human donor with non-small cell lung cancer that progressed on radiotherapy plus ipilimumab. The material was peripheral blood, obtained from a patient treated with radiotherapy plus ipilimumab. CDR3 sequence (DNA): TGTGCCAGCAGCTTACGGGCGGCGGGGACTGCCGAGCAGTACTTC. Protein product: CASSLRAAGTAEQYF.